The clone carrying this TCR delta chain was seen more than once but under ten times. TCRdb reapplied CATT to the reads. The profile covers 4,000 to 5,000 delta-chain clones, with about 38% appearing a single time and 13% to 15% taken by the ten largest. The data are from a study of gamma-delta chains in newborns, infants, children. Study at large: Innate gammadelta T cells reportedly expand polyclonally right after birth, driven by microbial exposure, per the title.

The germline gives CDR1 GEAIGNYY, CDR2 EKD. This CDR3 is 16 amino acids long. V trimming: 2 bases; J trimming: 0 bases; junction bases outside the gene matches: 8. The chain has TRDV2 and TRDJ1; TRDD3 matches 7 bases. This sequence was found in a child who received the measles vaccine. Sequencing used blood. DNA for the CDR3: TGTGCCTGTGACAGTACTGGGGACCTTAACACCGATAAACTCATCTTT. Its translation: CACDSTGDLNTDKLIF.